The 25 T cell receptor beta chains below were found in one sample sequenced in a study of shared clonotypes between healthy human individuals. TCRdb's copy holds only in-frame clones and misses some; the assay was immunoSEQ multiplex PCR. Of roughly 2.2 million clones listed, just under 95% were seen once; the top ten hold roughly 0.34%. Input material: naive CD4+ T cells from PBMCs. Specified subset: CD45RA+ positively selected. Every receptor here comes from a man aged 18 to 30 in good health. Some clones in this sample may be carry-over from other donors' samples.

This clone was detected only once. This sequence joins TRBV19 and TRBJ2-1; unclear D gene. The V and J ends lost 5 bases and 10 bases respectively, with 12 bases between them. Germline V CDR1 and CDR2: LNHDA, SQIVND (reference sequence). The CDR3 totals 12 residues. The CDR3 bases are TGTGCCAGTAGTCGATTTCGTTTGGAGCAGTTCTTC. Translation gives CASSRFRLEQFF.

The chain recombines TRBV19 with TRBJ1-5; possibly TRBD1 for D (5 bases). The V end was cut by 5 bases, the J end by 1 base, with 12 bases between. The CDR3 totals 15 residues. The germline V gene encodes CDR1 LNHDA and CDR2 SQIVND (reference sequence). The CDR3 DNA reads as TGTGCCAGTAGTTCTGGGACGGCCAGCAATCAGCCCCAGCATTTT. This codes for CASSSGTASNQPQHF.

The chain links TRBV4-1 to TRBJ1-5; maybe TRBD1 (5 bases). V was shortened by 4 bases and J by 7 bases, with 11 bases between the two germline ends. The CDR3 loop spans 13 amino acids. The germline CDR1 and CDR2 sequences are MGHRA and YSYEKL. CDR3 coding DNA: TGCGCCAGCAGCCCCGGGACGATGCAGCCCCAGCATTTT. This encodes CASSPGTMQPQHF.

The chain combines TRBV6-6 with TRBJ1-6, with D unresolved. The CDR3 is made up of 16 amino acids. Trimming took 0 bases from V and 7 from J, leaving 13 bases between them. The germline V gene has CDR1 MNHNY and CDR2 SVGAGI (reference sequence). This chain's CDR3 is CASSYSIGGANSPLHF. The CDR3 DNA sequence: TGTGCCAGCAGTTACTCGATAGGAGGAGCCAATTCACCCCTCCACTTT.

The V gene is TRBV10-3, the J gene TRBJ1-2; D is unresolved. Germline V gene sequence: CDR1 ENHRY, CDR2 SYGVKD. Trimming cost V 0 bases and J 7 bases, with 6 bases left between them. The CDR3 length is 12 residues. The DNA for the CDR3 is TGTGCCATCAGTGAGTCGTCGGCTGGCTACACCTTC. Translated, it gives CAISESSAGYTF.

The chain recombines TRBV6-6 with TRBJ2-2, with 7 nucleotides matching TRBD2. After removal of 2 bases from V and 6 bases from J, the junction contained 3 bases not matched to a gene. The CDR3 contains 14 residues. The germline gives CDR1 MNHNY, CDR2 SVGAGI (reference sequence). CDR3 in amino acids: CASSYPTSPGELFF. CDR3 bases: TGTGCCAGCAGTTACCCGACTAGCCCCGGGGAGCTGTTTTTT.

This clone was picked up one time. This chain uses TRBV2 with TRBJ1-4, with D unclear. The CDR3 runs 18 residues. Trimming cost V 1 base and J 4 bases, with 19 bases left between them. Germline V gene data show CDR1 as SNHLY and CDR2 as FYNNEI. The CDR3 region is CASSEEPLTPYFNEKLFF. In nucleotides, the CDR3 is TGTGCCAGCAGTGAAGAGCCATTGACCCCGTACTTTAATGAAAAACTGTTTTTT.

This chain links TRBV6-1 with TRBJ1-1; a weak D match, TRBD1 (6 bases). Germline CDR1 and CDR2: MNHNS and SASEGT. The V and J ends lost 4 bases and 6 bases respectively, with 12 bases between them. This CDR3 contains 13 residues. CDR3 bases: TGTGCCAGCAGTGCCACAGGGTTAGCTGAAGCTTTCTTT. This translates into CASSATGLAEAFF.

This sequence joins TRBV27 and TRBJ1-3; D is unclear. V was trimmed by 0 bases and J by 2 bases, leaving 8 bases between them. Germline CDR1 reads MNHEY; CDR2 reads SMNVEV (reference sequence). The CDR3 sequence is 15 residues long. CDR3 in amino acids: CASSLSVGAGNTIYF. The CDR3 DNA is TGTGCCAGCAGTTTATCGGTTGGGGCTGGAAACACCATATATTTT.

V gene TRBV9 combines with J gene TRBJ2-5; the match to TRBD1 covers 9 bases. Germline V CDR1 and CDR2: SGDLS, YYNGEE. The V gene end was trimmed by 2 bases and the J gene end by 4 bases; junction bases not matched to a gene: 6. This CDR3 has 15 residues. The CDR3, as DNA: TGTGCCAGCAGCGTCGAAGGGGACAGGGCAGAGACCCAGTACTTC. It specifies CASSVEGDRAETQYF.

The gene calls are TRBV5-1 and TRBJ2-6; D is possibly TRBD1 or TRBD2 (5 bases each). This CDR3 spans 17 amino acids. CDR1 is SGHRS and CDR2 is YFSETQ in the germline V gene. The germline V and J ends were trimmed by 3 bases and 1 base, with 14 bases remaining between them. CDR3 loop: CASSSGATSSGANVLTF. In nucleotides, the CDR3 is TGCGCCAGCAGCTCCGGGGCCACGTCTTCTGGGGCCAACGTCCTGACTTTC.

V and J are TRBV6-5 and TRBJ2-7, with 7 bases aligning to TRBD2. The germline gives CDR1 MNHEY, CDR2 SVGAGI. V gave up 5 bases and J gave up 4 bases; unmatched junction bases: 11. The CDR3 loop spans 15 amino acids. This chain's CDR3 is CASSSPGGKEYEQYF. The DNA for the CDR3 is TGTGCCAGCAGTAGTCCCGGGGGGAAGGAGTACGAGCAGTACTTC.

In DNA, the CDR3 is TGTGCCAGCAGTTACAATGGGGAGCAGTACTTC. It translates to CASSYNGEQYF. This sequence joins TRBV6-6 and TRBJ2-7; no clear D. Deletions cut 2 bases from V and 7 bases from J, with 6 bases between. This CDR3 is built from 11 residues. Looked up from germline, CDR1 is MNHNY and CDR2 is SVGAGI (reference sequence).

The V and J genes are TRBV28 and TRBJ2-7; D ambiguous. Trimming removed 7 bases at V and 1 base at J, with 11 bases between. CDR1 and CDR2 from the germline V gene are MDHEN and SYDVKM. This CDR3 is built from 13 residues. The CDR3 loop is CASTDGPSYEQYF. CDR3 nucleotides: TGTGCCAGCACCGACGGACCTTCCTACGAGCAGTACTTC. Full variable domain (missing parts from reference TRBV28 and TRBJ2-7): DVKVTQSSRYLVKRTGEKVFLECVQDMDHENMFWYRQDPGLGLRLIYFSYDVKMKEKGDIPEGYSVSREKKERFSLILESASTNQTSMYLCASTDGPSYEQYFGPGTRLTVT.

In regard to this clone: Distinct nucleotide sequences in the sample also encode this CDR3. The CDR3, as DNA: TGTGCCAGCAGCTTAGCCGGAATGAACACTGAAGCTTTCTTT. It encodes CASSLAGMNTEAFF. The chain is built from TRBV7-2 and TRBJ1-1; D gene uncertain. This CDR3 has 14 residues. V lost 0 bases, J lost 0 bases, and 5 bases lay in between. Germline-derived CDR1 and CDR2 are SGHTA and FQGNSA.

J is TRBJ2-5 and V is TRBV7-7, with D possibly matching TRBD1 (6 bases). The germline V gene encodes CDR1 SSHAT and CDR2 FNYEAQ (reference sequence). V lost 11 bases, J lost 1 base, and 11 bases lay in between. The CDR3 is 12 residues long. The CDR3 nucleotides are TGTGCCGCAGGGGCAGTCCAAGAGACCCAGTACTTC. Translated: CAAGAVQETQYF. Variable domain in full (rest from reference TRBV7-7 and TRBJ2-5): GAGVSQSPRYKVTKRGQDVTLRCDPISSHATLYWYQQALGQGPEFLTYFNYEAQPDKSGLPSDRFSAERPEGSISTLTIQRTEQRDSAMYRCAAGAVQETQYFGPGTRLLVL.

The chain recombines TRBV2 with TRBJ2-2; 9 bases line up with TRBD2. The V gene's germline CDR1 is SNHLY and CDR2 FYNNEI. The CDR3 length is 14 residues. V lost 6 bases to trimming and J lost 4 bases; unmatched junction nucleotides: 3. This CDR3 reads CASRDSGGTGELFF. The CDR3, as DNA: TGTGCCAGCAGAGATAGCGGGGGCACCGGGGAGCTGTTTTTT.

This clone was seen just once. J is TRBJ2-3 and V is TRBV20-1; D gene ambiguous. The CDR3 spans 10 residues. Germline V gene lookup returns CDR1 DFQATT and CDR2 SNEGSKA (reference sequence). V was clipped by 7 bases and J by 4 bases, with 6 bases between them. Here the CDR3 reads CSVSSDTQYF. For the CDR3, the DNA is TGCAGTGTTAGCTCAGATACGCAGTATTTT.

This chain links TRBV11-3 with TRBJ1-1; D not certain. V lost 1 base to trimming and J lost 5 bases, with 5 bases between them. The germline V gene has CDR1 SGHNT and CDR2 YENEEA. This CDR3 contains 12 residues. This chain's CDR3 is CASSLVRTEAFF. As DNA, the CDR3 is TGTGCCAGCAGCTTAGTAAGGACTGAAGCTTTCTTT.

The chain has TRBV18 and TRBJ2-1; 8 bases map to TRBD2. The CDR3 extends over 18 amino acids. Germline CDR1 KGHSH, CDR2 LQKENI. After removal of 2 bases from V and 4 bases from J, the junction contained 13 bases not matched to a gene. This CDR3 reads CASSPLASLAGGYNEQFF. As DNA, the CDR3 is TGTGCCAGCTCACCATTGGCTAGCCTGGCGGGAGGTTACAATGAGCAGTTCTTC. The full variable domain, in which reference TRBV18 and TRBJ2-1 provide the parts outside the CDR3, is NAGVMQNPRHLVRRRGQEARLRCSPMKGHSHVYWYRQLPEEGLKFMVYLQKENIIDESGMPKERFSAEFPKEGPSILRIQQVVRGDSAAYFCASSPLASLAGGYNEQFFGPGTRLTVL.

The genes are TRBV28 and TRBJ2-5; TRBD2 matches at 9 bases. The CDR3 sequence is 15 residues long. Losses at the gene ends were 4 bases for V and 5 bases for J; bases not matched to a gene: 8. The germline V gene has CDR1 MDHEN and CDR2 SYDVKM. The CDR3 protein is CASSSTGREGETQYF. The CDR3 bases are TGTGCCAGCAGTTCAACAGGGCGGGAGGGGGAGACCCAGTACTTC.

The J gene is TRBJ2-2, the V gene TRBV10-3; D uncertain. With 3 bases removed from V and 5 bases from J, the gap between germline ends came to 7 bases. Per the germline V gene, CDR1 is ENHRY and CDR2 is SYGVKD. The CDR3 totals 13 residues. Here the CDR3 reads CAISEIGTGELFF. The CDR3 DNA reads as TGTGCCATCAGTGAAATAGGGACCGGGGAGCTGTTTTTT.

The rearrangement links TRBV30 to TRBJ1-2; tentative D call: TRBD1 (6 bases). The CDR3 runs to 14 residues. Deletions cut 2 bases from V and 3 bases from J, with 13 bases between. CDR1 and CDR2 (germline): GTSNPN, SVGIG (reference sequence). The CDR3 DNA reads TGTGCCTGGAGTCCCCTGGGGGGCCACTATGGCTACACCTTC. Protein product: CAWSPLGGHYGYTF.

This rearrangement joins TRBV10-3 to TRBJ2-5; TRBD1 matches at 9 bases. Germline loops: CDR1 ENHRY, CDR2 SYGVKD. The CDR3 covers 14 residues. The junction had 8 bases not matched to a gene; V was cut back by 5 bases and J by 7 bases. In DNA, the CDR3 is TGTGCCATCAGTCCGGACAGGGGCAGTGGGACCCAGTACTTC. This translates into CAISPDRGSGTQYF.

This chain links TRBV2 with TRBJ2-4; no definite D call. The CDR3 extends over 14 amino acids. Germline V gives CDR1 SNHLY, CDR2 FYNNEI. V was shortened by 6 bases and J by 9 bases, with 18 bases between the two germline ends. CDR3: CASRVEWSSSIQYF. The CDR3 DNA follows: TGTGCCAGCAGGGTGGAATGGTCCTCAAGCATTCAGTACTTC.